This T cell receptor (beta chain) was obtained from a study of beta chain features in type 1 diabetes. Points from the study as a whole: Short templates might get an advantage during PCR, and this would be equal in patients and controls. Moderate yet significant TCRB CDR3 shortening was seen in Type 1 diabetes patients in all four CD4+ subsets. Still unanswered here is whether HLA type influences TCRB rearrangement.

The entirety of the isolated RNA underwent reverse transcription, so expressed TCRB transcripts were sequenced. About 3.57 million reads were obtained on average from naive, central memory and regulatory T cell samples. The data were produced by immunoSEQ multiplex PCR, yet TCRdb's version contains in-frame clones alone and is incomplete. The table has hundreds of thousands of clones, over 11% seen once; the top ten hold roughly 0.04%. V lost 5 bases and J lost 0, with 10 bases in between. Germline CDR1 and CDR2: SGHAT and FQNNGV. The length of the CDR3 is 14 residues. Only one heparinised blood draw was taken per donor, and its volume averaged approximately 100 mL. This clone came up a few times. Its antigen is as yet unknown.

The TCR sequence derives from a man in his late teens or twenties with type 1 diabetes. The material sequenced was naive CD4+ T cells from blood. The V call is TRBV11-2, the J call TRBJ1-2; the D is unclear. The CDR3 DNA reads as TGTGCCAGCAGCCTTCAGGAGGCTAACTATGGCTACACCTTC. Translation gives CASSLQEANYGYTF.